The entry below gives a single T cell receptor (beta chain) sequence along with its context. It has no known antigen specificity. No base qualities exist here, and no much larger clone lies one base off it. TCRbeta CDR3 regions were amplified from genomic DNA using the immunoSEQ Assay, a bias-controlled multiplex PCR. On the authors' methods: The number of nucleated cells in each sample was estimated by amplification of reference gene primers within the assay. Sequence reads were collapsed and filtered to measure the absolute abundance of every unique TCRbeta CDR3 rearrangement. For each sample, productive Simpson clonality was calculated as the square root of Simpson's diversity index across productive rearrangements. TCRdb obtained this table from immuneACCESS and retained in-frame rearrangements with V and J assigned. These tables miss some clones; where compared with another copy, unresolved V genes account for less than half of the shortfall, and the remainder is unexplained. The DNA was the basis for D and trimming; V, J and clone size are from that table. Here the sample has about 160,000 clones; roughly four fifths occur a single time. The top ten hold about 20% of the sample.

Whole blood was collected in K2EDTA tubes by collaborating institutions according to the institutions' own protocols. For TCRbeta analysis, collaborator samples were shipped as frozen whole blood, as isolated PBMCs, or as DNA extracted from either sample type. This entry belongs to a study of blood T cell repertoires in COVID-19 (dated by TCRdb to the early 2020s). General notes on the study: Collaborator samples came from the United States, Italy and Spain and covered acute and convalescent phases of COVID-19. The material from the prospective study consisted of cDNA or gDNA derived from T cells, B-cell-depleted T cells, or PBMCs. The dataset comprised deeply sampled blood TCRbeta repertoires from subjects exposed to, actively infected with, or recovered from COVID-19. The repertoires were released in a freely available public database intended as a resource for research on the immune response to SARS-CoV-2. Samples came from the ongoing ImmuneRACE study (first 160 participants) plus 1,254 subjects from 6 global collaborators. The sample metadata nearly always contained a de-identified subject ID, COVID-19 status, age in years and sex. Where available, HLA class I and class II types were taken from metadata supplied by the sample provider and were not determined by assay-based typing. The investigation overall reported the following: How much clinical and demographic metadata was included differed by source and by participant, and the metadata was provided uncurated.

The CDR3 numbers 15 residues from cysteine through phenylalanine. Here the CDR3 DNA is all that survives: 45 bases in frame from base 1. V and J are truncated by 4 bases and 2 bases respectively, leaving an intervening sequence of 13 bases. The germline V gene provides CDR1 SGHRS and CDR2 YFSETQ. Here the chain combines TRBV5-1 and TRBJ2-1; the best D guess is TRBD1, with 5 bases matching. The sequence derives from a woman older than 75 with acute or convalescent COVID-19. Sequenced: peripheral blood. At the DNA level, the sequence is TGCGCCAGCAGCACGGAAGGGGTAACCTACAATGAGCAGTTCTTC. It is translated as CASSTEGVTYNEQFF.